The 14 T cell receptor beta chains below all came from one sample that was sequenced in a study of control samples from healthy donors and cancer patients (dated by TCRdb to the early 2020s). The protocol used for the library was the immunoSEQ multiplex PCR assay. Not all clones reach the TCRdb copy of this immuneACCESS table, which keeps in-frame sequences only. Checked studies attribute under half of the gap to unresolved V genes and leave the rest unexplained. The sample contains over 120,000 clones, around 90% of them found a single time. The ten largest clonotypes hold approximately 2.9% of the sample. The sample comprised blood. These receptors were taken from a man between 25 and 39 years old in good health.

V usage is TRBV20-1 and J usage is TRBJ1-3, with D tentatively TRBD1 (5 bases). V was cut by 3 bases and J by 4 bases, with 16 bases left in between. CDR1 and CDR2 from the germline V gene are DFQATT and SNEGSKA (reference sequence). The CDR3 contains 15 residues. CDR3 sequence: CSASFRGLGGNTIYF. CDR3 sequence (DNA): TGCAGTGCTAGTTTTAGGGGTCTGGGAGGAAACACCATATATTTT.

This clone was recorded once. The chain carries TRBV11-2 and TRBJ1-6, with unresolved D. CDR1 is SGHAT and CDR2 is FQNNGV in the germline V gene. The germline V and J ends were trimmed by 2 bases and 9 bases, with 14 bases remaining between them. The CDR3 consists of 15 residues. CDR3: CASSLRSQHTSPLHF. The CDR3 DNA follows: TGTGCCAGCAGCTTAAGGAGCCAGCACACTTCACCCCTCCACTTT.

J is TRBJ1-1 and V is TRBV25-1; D ambiguous. Trimming removed 2 bases from V and 7 bases from J, with 11 bases in between. The CDR3 runs 13 residues. In germline, CDR1 is MGHDK, CDR2 SYGVNS. The CDR3 loop is CASSEGSSNEAFF. Here the CDR3 DNA reads TGTGCCAGCAGTGAAGGGTCAAGCAATGAAGCTTTCTTT. The full variable domain, its missing parts supplied by reference TRBV25-1 and TRBJ1-1, is EADIYQTPRYLVIGTGKKITLECSQTMGHDKMYWYQQDPGMELHLIHYSYGVNSTEKGDLSSESTVSRIRTEHFPLTLESARPSHTSQYLCASSEGSSNEAFFGQGTRLTVV.

The gene calls are TRBV12-3 or TRBV12-4 and TRBJ2-2, with D uncertain. The V and J ends lost 3 bases and 9 bases respectively, with 11 bases between them. This CDR3 is 13 amino acids long. The CDR3 here is CASSLDPSRELFF. Here the CDR3 DNA reads TGTGCCAGCAGTTTGGACCCCTCTCGGGAGCTGTTTTTT.

About this clone: One end of the junction does not line up with germline, which may come from a read error. This chain connects TRBV7-3 to TRBJ2-2; 8 bases agree with TRBD1. Germline V gives CDR1 SGHTA, CDR2 FQGTGA. This CDR3 spans 15 amino acids. CDR3 sequence reads: CASSLGDRPHRGAVF. The CDR3 DNA sequence: TGTGCCAGCAGCTTAGGGGACAGGCCTCACCGGGGAGCTGTTTTT.

The gene calls are TRBV10-2 and TRBJ2-3; a weak D match, TRBD2 (5 bases). CDR1 is WSHSY, CDR2 SAAADI, per germline. Trimming took 2 bases from V and 1 from J, leaving 10 bases between them. The length of the CDR3 is 15 residues. The DNA of the CDR3 is TGCGCCAGCAGTGAGAGTCTAGCAGGCACAGATACGCAGTATTTT. Translation: CASSESLAGTDTQYF.

The gene calls are TRBV6-4 and TRBJ2-1; 11 positions agree with TRBD2. This CDR3 is built from 15 residues. Germline V CDR1 and CDR2: MRHNA, SNTAGT. Germline trimming cut 0 bases from V and 11 bases from J; bases unmatched to any gene: 6. DNA for the CDR3: TGTGCCAGCAGTGACTCGAATAGCGGGGGGGCCAAGCAGTTCTTC. This sequence encodes CASSDSNSGGAKQFF.

The gene calls are TRBV5-1 and TRBJ2-3, with a weak D call TRBD1 (6 bases). In germline, CDR1 is SGHRS, CDR2 YFSETQ. The CDR3 covers 14 residues. Between the trimmed V and J ends, which lost 4 bases and 2 bases, there was a span of 11 bases. CDR3 DNA sequence: TGCGCCAGCAGCATCCGACAGGACACAGATACGCAGTATTTT. It is translated as CASSIRQDTDTQYF.

This chain uses TRBV5-1 with TRBJ2-3; D ambiguous. V lost 4 bases to trimming and J lost 5 bases, with 8 bases between them. This CDR3 is 12 amino acids long. The germline gives CDR1 SGHRS, CDR2 YFSETQ. CDR3 in amino acids: CASSPNGDTQYF. CDR3 coding DNA: TGCGCCAGCAGCCCAAACGGAGATACGCAGTATTTT.

The chain recombines TRBV7-2 with TRBJ2-1; 7 bases align to TRBD2. The V gene's germline CDR1 is SGHTA and CDR2 FQGNSA. V shed 3 bases and J 4 bases; nucleotides not matched to a gene: 6. CDR3 length: 15 residues. The CDR3 reads CASSLGLSTYNEQFF. The CDR3 DNA follows: TGTGCCAGCAGCTTGGGACTAAGTACATACAATGAGCAGTTCTTC.

The chain carries TRBV19 and TRBJ1-4, with no clear D. The CDR3 totals 12 residues. V lost 4 bases and J 8 bases, leaving 8 bases between the germline ends. Germline CDR1 and CDR2: LNHDA and SQIVND (reference sequence). CDR3 bases: TGTGCCAGTAGTACCGATCACGAAAAACTGTTTTTT. The encoded protein is CASSTDHEKLFF.

Regarding this clone: Distinct nucleotide sequences in the sample also encode this CDR3. This sequence joins TRBV28 and TRBJ2-7; D is possibly TRBD1 or TRBD2 (5 bases each). The CDR3 has 14 residues. Per the germline V gene, CDR1 is MDHEN and CDR2 is SYDVKM. V lost 2 bases and J 1 base, leaving 9 bases between the germline ends. CDR3 amino acids: CASSLVGPSYEQYF. The CDR3 DNA sequence: TGTGCCAGCAGTTTAGTGGGACCATCCTACGAGCAGTACTTC.

This clone was seen a single time. The V call is TRBV7-2, the J call TRBJ2-7; no definite D call. CDR3 length: 12 amino acids. Germline V gene lookup returns CDR1 SGHTA and CDR2 FQGNSA. V lost 3 bases to trimming and J lost 5 bases, with 8 bases between them. The CDR3 coding sequence is TGTGCCAGCAGCTTCTATGTCGACGAGCAGTACTTC. This sequence encodes CASSFYVDEQYF.

This chain uses TRBV3-1 (or the pseudogene TRBV3-2) with TRBJ1-2; D might be TRBD1 (5 bases). Germline V gives CDR1 LGHDT, CDR2 YNNKEL (reference sequence). V was pared by 1 base and J by 4 bases, with 16 bases between. This CDR3 spans 16 amino acids. The CDR3 DNA follows: TGTGCCAGCAGCCAAGGACCGGACGACAGAATCTATGGCTACACCTTC. It encodes CASSQGPDDRIYGYTF.